The 13 T cell receptor beta chains given below trace back to one sample, sequenced in a study of blood T cell repertoires in COVID-19. Some clones are missing from TCRdb's copy, which holds only in-frame ones; the method was immunoSEQ multiplex PCR. Of roughly 250,000 clones in the sample, approximately 89% were seen once. Sequencing used PBMCs or T cells enriched from blood (not recorded which). These receptor sequences come from a woman in her 40s with acute COVID-19.

Here the CDR3 reads CASSQERGRGSPLHF. In DNA, the CDR3 is TGTGCCAGCAGCCAAGAGAGGGGGCGAGGCTCACCCCTCCACTTT. The chain couples TRBV4-2 to TRBJ1-6; 7 bases align to TRBD1. Germline V gene data show CDR1 as LGHNA and CDR2 as YNFKEQ. V shed 0 bases and J 10 bases; nucleotides not matched to a gene: 6. This CDR3 has 15 residues.

The chain combines TRBV5-1 with TRBJ2-5; tentative D call: TRBD2 (5 bases). Trimming left V 1 base short and J 5 bases short, with 18 bases between. The germline gives CDR1 SGHRS, CDR2 YFSETQ. The CDR3 is made up of 16 amino acids. CDR3 DNA: TGCGCCAGCAGCTTGCGTCCCAGCGGTGGATCGGAGACCCAGTACTTC. Its protein product is CASSLRPSGGSETQYF. Drawing the rest from reference TRBV5-1 and TRBJ2-5, the complete variable domain is KAGVTQTPRYLIKTRGQQVTLSCSPISGHRSVSWYQQTPGQGLQFLFEYFSETQRNKGNFPGRFSGRQFSNSRSEMNVSTLELGDSALYLCASSLRPSGGSETQYFGPGTRLLVL.

V gene TRBV5-8 combines with J gene TRBJ1-5; D gene ambiguous. The germline CDR1 and CDR2 sequences are SGHTS and YDEGEE. CDR3 length: 14 amino acids. The V and J ends lost 0 bases and 5 bases respectively, with 9 bases between them. The CDR3 nucleotides are TGTGCCAGCAGCTTGGGGTTGGGCTATCAGCCCCAGCATTTT. It translates to CASSLGLGYQPQHF. The entire variable domain, with the rest obtained from reference TRBV5-8 and TRBJ1-5, is as follows: EAGVTQSPTHLIKTRGQQATLRCSPISGHTSVYWYQQALGLGLQFLLWYDEGEERNRGNFPPRFSGRQFPNYSSELNVNALELEDSALYLCASSLGLGYQPQHFGDGTRLSIL.

This clone was counted a few times. The gene calls are TRBV10-3 and TRBJ1-3; D is uncertain. Germline V gene lookup returns CDR1 ENHRY and CDR2 SYGVKD. With 4 bases removed from V and 2 bases from J, the gap between germline ends came to 15 bases. The CDR3 is 16 residues long. CDR3 protein: CAISAKGGSTGNTIYF. The CDR3 DNA reads as TGTGCCATCAGTGCAAAGGGAGGGAGCACTGGAAACACCATATATTTT.

V gene TRBV10-2 combines with J gene TRBJ1-4; D is undetermined. Trimming left V 8 bases short and J 0 bases short, with 10 bases between. CDR1 and CDR2 (germline): WSHSY, SAAADI. The CDR3 sequence is 14 residues long. Here the CDR3 reads CASQAVATNEKLFF. The CDR3 coding sequence is TGCGCCAGCCAGGCCGTGGCAACTAATGAAAAACTGTTTTTT.

The V call is TRBV12-5, the J call TRBJ1-5, with D perhaps matching TRBD1 (6 bases). The CDR3 length is 15 residues. Germline CDR1 LGHNT, CDR2 FRNRAP. Trimming stripped 6 bases from V and 3 bases from J, with 15 bases between. The CDR3 is CASGPSGQNNQPQHF. CDR3 bases: TGTGCTAGTGGCCCCTCCGGACAGAACAATCAGCCCCAGCATTTT.

This chain links TRBV6-5 with TRBJ1-5; no clear D gene. V was pared by 6 bases and J by 7 bases, with 13 bases between. The V gene's germline CDR1 is MNHEY and CDR2 SVGAGI. The CDR3 runs to 13 residues. The CDR3 region is CASSTYLNQPQHF. CDR3 bases: TGTGCCAGCAGCACTTATCTTAACCAGCCCCAGCATTTT.

This clone was recorded once. The rearrangement links TRBV7-8 to TRBJ1-1; the D is unclear. This CDR3 is built from 13 residues. V was cut by 7 bases and J by 5 bases, with 14 bases left in between. Per the germline V gene, CDR1 is SGHVS and CDR2 is FQNEAQ. The CDR3 sequence is CASNRPAGTEAFF. The CDR3 DNA sequence: TGTGCCAGCAACCGACCCGCCGGGACTGAAGCTTTCTTT. The whole variable domain, remainder taken from reference TRBV7-8 and TRBJ1-1, is GAGVSQSPRYKVAKRGQDVALRCDPISGHVSLFWYQQALGQGPEFLTYFQNEAQLDKSGLPSDRFFAERPEGSVSTLKIQRTQQEDSAVYLCASNRPAGTEAFFGQGTRLTVV.

The rearrangement joins TRBV18 to TRBJ2-2, with a weak D call TRBD2 (6 bases). Germline CDR1 and CDR2: KGHSH and LQKENI. The CDR3 spans 16 residues. V lost 4 bases to trimming and J lost 6 bases, with 18 bases between them. Here the CDR3 reads CASSRSRQGGPGELFF. CDR3 sequence (DNA): TGTGCCAGCTCACGCAGTCGCCAGGGAGGACCCGGGGAGCTGTTTTTT.

The chain joins TRBV25-1 to TRBJ2-2, with no clear D. CDR1 and CDR2 (germline): MGHDK, SYGVNS. V was trimmed by 3 bases and J by 3 bases, leaving 8 bases between them. The CDR3 sequence is 14 residues long. The CDR3: CASSDSYYTGELFF. Here the CDR3 DNA reads TGTGCCAGCAGTGATTCGTACTACACCGGGGAGCTGTTTTTT.

In this sample, this clone turned up once. The CDR3 DNA follows: TGTGCCAGCAGCTTTTTCATATGGCGCGGGAGGGGAAAAGAGACCCAGTACTTC. Protein: CASSFFIWRGRGKETQYF. The chain uses TRBV11-2 and TRBJ2-5; TRBD2 matches at 9 bases. V gave up 3 bases and J gave up 3 bases; unmatched junction bases: 14. The CDR3 contains 18 residues. From germline, CDR1 is SGHAT and CDR2 FQNNGV.

This clone was seen just once. The genes are TRBV6-1 and TRBJ2-2; 10 bases are shared with TRBD2. Germline values: CDR1 MNHNS, CDR2 SASEGT. This CDR3 is built from 20 residues. J gave up 6 bases and V 4 bases, and 20 bases lay outside the gene matches. The CDR3 region is CASSVFPPSGSFPQPGELFF. CDR3 DNA sequence: TGTGCCAGCAGTGTATTCCCGCCTAGCGGGAGTTTTCCCCAGCCCGGGGAGCTGTTTTTT.

This clone occurred once. The chain employs TRBV7-3 and TRBJ1-1; D remains unclear. The CDR3 sequence is 13 residues long. The V end was cut by 2 bases, the J end by 3 bases, with 7 bases between. Germline-derived CDR1 and CDR2 are SGHTA and FQGTGA. DNA for the CDR3: TGTGCCAGCAGCTTAGCAGAAGACACTGAAGCTTTCTTT. It specifies CASSLAEDTEAFF.